This paragraph reports one T cell receptor beta chain. These data are taken from a study of PD-L1 blockade in urothelial cancer. Across the study: Blood underwent analysis 3 weeks (second dose) and 6 weeks after treatment began.

Spiked synthetic TCR analogs estimated absolute template abundance per PCR. Some clones are missing from TCRdb's copy, which holds only in-frame ones; the method was immunoSEQ multiplex PCR. The table lists tens of thousands of clones, approximately 91% of them singletons. This receptor was identified in a man aged 60-69 years with urothelial cancer. Sequenced material: PBMCs, taken around atezolizumab (anti-PD-L1) treatment.

The CDR3 nucleotides are TGTGCCAGCAGGAACCCCCCGACGGGGGACTATGGCTACACCTTC. The encoded protein is CASRNPPTGDYGYTF. The chain combines TRBV6-1 with TRBJ1-2; maybe TRBD1 (5 bases). This CDR3 is 15 amino acids long. Germline-derived CDR1 and CDR2 are MNHNS and SASEGT. The V gene lost 6 bases and the J gene lost 3 bases, with 17 bases spanning the gap.